This TCR beta chain is drawn from a study of T cell responses to AZD1222 COVID-19 vaccine. Study outcomes and limitations: Spike-specific TCR breadth and depth were elevated following two AZD1222 doses. After the peak T cell response, and only then, were repertoires sampled.

The trim removed 4 bases at V and 0 bases at J, leaving 6 bases unmatched. The CDR3 length is 18 residues. Germline CDR1 and CDR2: MNHNS and SASEGT. A note on this clone: The antigen is not known.

TCRdb's table, derived via immunoSEQ multiplex PCR, lists solely in-frame clones and lacks some. The data show under 200,000 clones, about 92% seen once. Sequencing was performed on peripheral blood, taken on day 0 of AZD1222 vaccination. This TCR derives from an adult in good health. This rearrangement joins TRBV6-1 to TRBJ2-6, with 10 bases lining up with TRBD1. CDR3 DNA: TGTGCCAGCAGTGCAATTAGGACAGGGGGCTCTGGGGCCAACGTCCTGACTTTC. Its protein product is CASSAIRTGGSGANVLTF.